Listed below are T cell receptor beta chains from one sample, sequenced in a study of cytomegalovirus exposure and HLA in healthy donors. The protocol was immunoSEQ multiplex PCR, while the TCRdb copy is restricted to in-frame clones and leaves out a portion. This sample lists about 130,000 clones; its ten largest clones have roughly 2%. The sequencing input was PBMCs. Receptor source: a woman aged 60 to 75 in good health and CMV-seronegative. Both conserved end residues are part of each CDR3.

V gene: TRBV7-3
J gene: TRBJ1-6
CDR3 protein: CASSQGGISPLHF

V gene: TRBV4-1
J gene: TRBJ1-1
CDR3 protein: CASSQGDWMNTEAFF

V gene: TRBV5-1
J gene: TRBJ1-1
CDR3 protein: CASSLALNTEAFF

V gene: TRBV28
J gene: TRBJ1-5
CDR3 protein: CASSSLNRGYSNQPQHF

V gene: TRBV19
J gene: TRBJ1-6
CDR3 protein: CASREGGNSPLHF

V gene: TRBV5-6
J gene: TRBJ1-2
CDR3 protein: CASSYILILTGHHGYTF

V gene: TRBV28
J gene: TRBJ1-2
CDR3 protein: CASSLGGGAPFNYGYTF

V gene: TRBV5-5
J gene: TRBJ1-5
CDR3 protein: CASSLNVGNQPQHF

V gene: TRBV21-1
J gene: TRBJ2-7
CDR3 protein: CASSKRTSGGPYSYEQYF

V gene: TRBV27
J gene: TRBJ2-7
CDR3 protein: CASSRGFATGSGYEQYF

V gene: TRBV5-1
J gene: TRBJ2-5
CDR3 protein: CASSLSGRAPQETQYF

V gene: TRBV4-1
J gene: TRBJ2-1
CDR3 protein: CASSQGVRGNEQFF

V gene: TRBV10-1
J gene: TRBJ2-1
CDR3 protein: CASSEYRDSYNEQFF

V gene: TRBV25-1
J gene: TRBJ1-2
CDR3 protein: CASSETGGRDYGYTF

V gene: TRBV10-3
J gene: TRBJ2-3
CDR3 protein: CATAPVAGGPDTQYF

V gene: TRBV4-1
J gene: TRBJ2-3
CDR3 protein: CASSQLLVDTQYF

V gene: TRBV6-6
J gene: TRBJ2-7
CDR3 protein: CASSWDSSGTVYEQYF

V gene: TRBV6-5
J gene: NA
CDR3 protein: CASSYGGRGIYEQYF

V gene: TRBV28
J gene: TRBJ1-2
CDR3 protein: CASRFQQGAYGYTF

V gene: TRBV5-1
J gene: TRBJ1-1
CDR3 protein: CASRQTGSVTEAFF

V gene: TRBV5-4
J gene: TRBJ1-2
CDR3 protein: CASSLGALPQLYGYTF

V gene: TRBV29-1
J gene: TRBJ2-7
CDR3 protein: CSVEAGRGSNEQYF

V gene: TRBV9
J gene: TRBJ1-1
CDR3 protein: CASSVEGGGEAFF

V gene: TRBV15
J gene: TRBJ2-5
CDR3 protein: CATSRDLRDWQETQYF

V gene: TRBV7-8
J gene: TRBJ1-3
CDR3 protein: CASSLASTTHSGNTIYF

V gene: TRBV14
J gene: TRBJ2-1
CDR3 protein: CASSQPGQEDEQFF

V gene: TRBV27
J gene: TRBJ2-1
CDR3 protein: CASSPSFAASYNEQFF

V gene: TRBV25-1
J gene: TRBJ2-1
CDR3 protein: CASSESGVLGHEQFF

V gene: TRBV10-3
J gene: TRBJ1-2
CDR3 protein: CAINPRGGTEYNYGYTF

V gene: TRBV28
J gene: TRBJ1-2
CDR3 protein: CASTTDRGANGYTF

V gene: TRBV19
J gene: TRBJ1-1
CDR3 protein: CASKLDRGHVTEAFF

V gene: TRBV4-1
J gene: TRBJ2-1
CDR3 protein: CASSTWAGQNNEQFF

V gene: TRBV6-5
J gene: TRBJ2-2
CDR3 protein: CATQILTGTGELFF

V gene: TRBV6-1
J gene: TRBJ2-5
CDR3 protein: CASSEAGGQEEQYF

V gene: TRBV7-9
J gene: TRBJ1-1
CDR3 protein: CASRRQGANTEAFF

V gene: TRBV4-1
J gene: NA
CDR3 protein: CASSPSTGVYEQYF

V gene: TRBV19
J gene: TRBJ2-1
CDR3 protein: CASRRTGGVIYEQFF

V gene: TRBV5-5
J gene: TRBJ1-1
CDR3 protein: CASSLPGHNTEAFF

V gene: TRBV6-5
J gene: TRBJ2-1
CDR3 protein: CASSLILAAYNEQFF

V gene: TRBV5-1
J gene: TRBJ2-6
CDR3 protein: CASSLTAAGASVLTF

V gene: TRBV6-6
J gene: TRBJ2-1
CDR3 protein: CASTQDRFSYNEQFF

V gene: TRBV11-1
J gene: TRBJ1-1
CDR3 protein: CASSFGRGPRPIKAFF

V gene: TRBV4-1
J gene: TRBJ2-3
CDR3 protein: CASSPKSRLAGGRGDTQYF

V gene: TRBV6-1
J gene: TRBJ2-6
CDR3 protein: CASIEGAAGANVLTF

V gene: TRBV7-7
J gene: TRBJ1-6
CDR3 protein: CASSFRTVYNSPLHF

V gene: TRBV19
J gene: TRBJ1-2
CDR3 protein: CASSSPDRGYGYTF

V gene: TRBV28
J gene: TRBJ1-6
CDR3 protein: CASSRGQGGSPLHF

V gene: TRBV7-2
J gene: TRBJ2-3
CDR3 protein: CASTYSGRVITDTQYF

V gene: TRBV30
J gene: TRBJ2-1
CDR3 protein: CARERWSYNEQFF

V gene: TRBV5-4
J gene: TRBJ2-7
CDR3 protein: CASSLNGQGSKYEQYF

V gene: TRBV18
J gene: TRBJ2-7
CDR3 protein: CASSGTGTGAMNEQYF

V gene: TRBV5-1
J gene: TRBJ2-2
CDR3 protein: CASSLQTGTAGELFF

V gene: TRBV28
J gene: TRBJ2-2
CDR3 protein: CASSPQGIAGELFF

V gene: TRBV27
J gene: TRBJ1-5
CDR3 protein: CASSSTDSNQPQHF

V gene: TRBV5-1
J gene: TRBJ2-2
CDR3 protein: CASSRTTGELFF